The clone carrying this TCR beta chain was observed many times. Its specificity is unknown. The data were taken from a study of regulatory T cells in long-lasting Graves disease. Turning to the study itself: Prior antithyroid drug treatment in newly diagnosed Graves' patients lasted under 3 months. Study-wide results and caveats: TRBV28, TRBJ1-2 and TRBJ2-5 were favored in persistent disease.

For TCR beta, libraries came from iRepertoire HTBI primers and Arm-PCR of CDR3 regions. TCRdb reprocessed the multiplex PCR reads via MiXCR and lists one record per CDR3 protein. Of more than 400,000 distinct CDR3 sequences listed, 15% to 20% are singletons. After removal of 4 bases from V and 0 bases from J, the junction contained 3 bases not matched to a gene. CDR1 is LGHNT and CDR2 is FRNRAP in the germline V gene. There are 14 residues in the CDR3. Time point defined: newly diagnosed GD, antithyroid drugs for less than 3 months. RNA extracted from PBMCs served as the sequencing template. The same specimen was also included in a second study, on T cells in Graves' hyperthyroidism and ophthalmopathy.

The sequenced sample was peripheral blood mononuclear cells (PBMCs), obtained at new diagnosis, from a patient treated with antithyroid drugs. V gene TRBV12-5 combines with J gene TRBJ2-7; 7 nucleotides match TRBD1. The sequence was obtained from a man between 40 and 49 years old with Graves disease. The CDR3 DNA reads TGTGCTAGTGGTTCTAGGGACAGCTCCTACGAGCAGTACTTC. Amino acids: CASGSRDSSYEQYF.